The rows below give T cell receptor beta chains drawn from one sample of a study of CD8 T cells in Susac syndrome. TCRdb analysed the immunoSEQ multiplex PCR reads with MiXCR anew, one entry per CDR3 protein. The sample has 150,000 to 180,000 distinct CDR3 sequences; around 95% are singletons. Sequencing used CD8+ T cells from PBMCs. These receptors all come from a human donor with multiple sclerosis. Each CDR3 is given with its conserved first and last residue. Each record gives: V gene, J gene, D gene, CDR3 protein, CDR3 DNA. The D gene is left open where the match is weak.

V gene: TRBV30
J gene: TRBJ1-2
D gene: TRBD1
CDR3 protein: CAWSGKQGPLNYGYTF
CDR3 DNA: TGTGCCTGGAGTGGGAAACAGGGGCCTCTTAACTATGGCTACACCTTC

V gene: TRBV29-1
J gene: TRBJ2-1
D gene: -
CDR3 protein: CSVVSNEQFF
CDR3 DNA: TGCAGCGTTGTGAGCAATGAGCAGTTCTTC

V gene: TRBV2
J gene: TRBJ2-5
D gene: -
CDR3 protein: CASSEKYQETQYF
CDR3 DNA: TGTGCCAGCAGTGAGAAGTACCAAGAGACCCAGTACTTC

V gene: TRBV19
J gene: TRBJ2-1
D gene: -
CDR3 protein: CASTDLGVNEQFF
CDR3 DNA: TGTGCCAGTACCGACCTAGGTGTCAATGAGCAGTTCTTC

V gene: TRBV6-5
J gene: TRBJ1-1
D gene: -
CDR3 protein: CASSYSKVMAEAFF
CDR3 DNA: TGTGCCAGCAGTTACTCGAAAGTGATGGCTGAAGCTTTCTTT

V gene: TRBV15
J gene: TRBJ2-7
D gene: -
CDR3 protein: CAIGTVEQYF
CDR3 DNA: TGTGCTATCGGGACGGTTGAGCAGTACTTC

V gene: TRBV7-9
J gene: TRBJ1-1
D gene: TRBD1
CDR3 protein: CASSLEDTGANTEAFF
CDR3 DNA: TGTGCCAGCAGCTTAGAAGACACAGGGGCCAACACTGAAGCTTTCTTT

V gene: TRBV6-5
J gene: TRBJ2-3
D gene: TRBD1
CDR3 protein: CASSYSPGGGTDTQYF
CDR3 DNA: TGTGCCAGCAGTTACTCACCAGGGGGAGGCACAGATACGCAGTATTTT

V gene: TRBV20-1
J gene: TRBJ1-2
D gene: -
CDR3 protein: CSARDAGASNYGYTF
CDR3 DNA: TGCAGTGCTAGAGATGCGGGGGCTAGCAACTATGGCTACACCTTC

V gene: TRBV3-1
J gene: TRBJ1-1
D gene: TRBD1
CDR3 protein: CASSFNSQGYTEAFF
CDR3 DNA: TGTGCCAGCAGCTTTAACTCACAGGGGTACACTGAAGCTTTCTTT

V gene: TRBV2
J gene: TRBJ1-6
D gene: -
CDR3 protein: CASSEGGLSSYNSPLHF
CDR3 DNA: TGTGCCAGCAGTGAAGGCGGCCTCTCCTCCTATAATTCACCCCTCCACTTT

V gene: TRBV6-1
J gene: TRBJ2-2
D gene: -
CDR3 protein: CASSLVGGPNTGELFF
CDR3 DNA: TGTGCCAGCAGCCTAGTAGGGGGTCCGAACACCGGGGAGCTGTTTTTT

V gene: TRBV9
J gene: TRBJ2-3
D gene: -
CDR3 protein: CASSVNPIAAHTDTQYF
CDR3 DNA: TGTGCCAGCAGCGTAAATCCTATAGCGGCCCACACAGATACGCAGTATTTT

V gene: TRBV12-3/TRBV12-4
J gene: TRBJ2-1
D gene: -
CDR3 protein: CASSPTVRVEGQFF
CDR3 DNA: TGTGCCAGCTCCCCCACAGTTAGGGTGGAAGGGCAGTTCTTC

V gene: TRBV30
J gene: TRBJ1-1
D gene: -
CDR3 protein: CAWKSMTAFF
CDR3 DNA: TGTGCCTGGAAGTCGATGACGGCTTTCTTT